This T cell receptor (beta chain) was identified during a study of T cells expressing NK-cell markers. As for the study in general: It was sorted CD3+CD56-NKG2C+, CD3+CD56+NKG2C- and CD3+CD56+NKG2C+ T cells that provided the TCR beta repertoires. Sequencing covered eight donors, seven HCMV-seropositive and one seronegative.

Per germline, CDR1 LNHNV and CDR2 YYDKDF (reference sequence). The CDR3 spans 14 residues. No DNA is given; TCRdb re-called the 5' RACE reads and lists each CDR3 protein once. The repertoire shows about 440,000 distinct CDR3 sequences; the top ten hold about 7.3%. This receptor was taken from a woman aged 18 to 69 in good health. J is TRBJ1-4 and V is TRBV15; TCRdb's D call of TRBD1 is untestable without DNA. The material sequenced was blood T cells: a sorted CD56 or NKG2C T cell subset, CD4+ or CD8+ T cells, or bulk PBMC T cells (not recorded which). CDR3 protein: CATSRDRGIEKLFF.